These 31 T cell receptor beta chains were sequenced from one sample in a study of blood T cell repertoires in COVID-19. This table comes from immunoSEQ multiplex PCR, and its TCRdb copy is limited to in-frame clones, with some not included. The sample contains approximately 200,000 clones, nearly 90% of which appear only once. What was sequenced was PBMCs or T cells enriched from blood (not recorded which). The receptors were gathered from a man in his thirties or forties who had recovered from COVID-19.

The table lists this clone with a few counts. This chain connects TRBV30 to TRBJ2-7, with D maybe TRBD1 (6 bases). Per germline, CDR1 GTSNPN and CDR2 SVGIG (reference sequence). The CDR3 is made up of 14 amino acids. V dropped 5 bases and J dropped 0 bases, with 14 bases sitting between them. The CDR3 DNA sequence: TGTGCCTGGTCCCTTGCAGGGGCCTCCTACGAGCAGTACTTC. Amino acids: CAWSLAGASYEQYF.

The chain combines TRBV27 with TRBJ1-1; no clear D gene. Germline-derived CDR1 and CDR2 are MNHEY and SMNVEV (reference sequence). This CDR3 spans 11 amino acids. The V end lost 6 bases, the J end lost 6 bases, and 8 bases lay between the germline ends. In DNA form, the CDR3 reads TGTGCCAGCAGGGGAGGATCTGAAGCTTTCTTT. Its protein is CASRGGSEAFF.

This chain's CDR3 is CASSLGLEQYF. CDR3 nucleotides: TGCGCCAGCAGCTTGGGACTTGAGCAGTACTTC. The chain uses TRBV5-1 and TRBJ2-7; D gene uncertain. Germline lookup yields CDR1 SGHRS and CDR2 YFSETQ. The CDR3 totals 11 residues. V was trimmed by 0 bases and J by 7 bases, leaving 5 bases between them. The whole variable domain, filled in from reference TRBV5-1 and TRBJ2-7, reads KAGVTQTPRYLIKTRGQQVTLSCSPISGHRSVSWYQQTPGQGLQFLFEYFSETQRNKGNFPGRFSGRQFSNSRSEMNVSTLELGDSALYLCASSLGLEQYFGPGTRLTVT.

V is TRBV18 and J is TRBJ2-3; D may be TRBD2 (5 bases). CDR3 length: 15 amino acids. The V gene's germline CDR1 is KGHSH and CDR2 LQKENI. V lost 0 bases to trimming and J lost 9 bases, with 16 bases between them. CDR3 in amino acids: CASSPPGGLHKTQYF. The DNA of the CDR3 is TGTGCCAGCTCACCACCAGGAGGACTTCACAAGACGCAGTATTTT.

The chain carries TRBV19 and TRBJ1-4; tentatively, D is TRBD1 (6 bases). In germline, CDR1 is LNHDA, CDR2 SQIVND (reference sequence). Trimming shortened V by 6 bases and J by 8 bases, and 22 bases separated the two germline ends. The CDR3 is 16 residues long. This CDR3 reads CASSKTRGGGEEKLFF. CDR3 nucleotide sequence: TGTGCCAGTAGCAAAACGAGGGGGGGCGGAGAGGAAAAACTGTTTTTT.

The chain recombines TRBV9 with TRBJ1-3, with 8 positions matching TRBD1. This CDR3 has 16 residues. J was trimmed by 7 bases and V by 1 base; bases with no gene match: 10. Looked up from germline, CDR1 is SGDLS and CDR2 is YYNGEE. CDR3 loop: CASSVQGQAWGNTIYF. CDR3 DNA sequence: TGTGCCAGCAGCGTACAGGGACAGGCTTGGGGTAACACCATATATTTT.

The chain has TRBV28 and TRBJ1-3, with 7 bases that match TRBD1. The germline gives CDR1 MDHEN, CDR2 SYDVKM. V lost 4 bases to trimming and J lost 0 bases; unmatched junction nucleotides: 15. The CDR3 covers 19 residues. CDR3 sequence: CASSSPLTQGGRSGNTIYF. CDR3 bases: TGTGCCAGCAGTTCCCCTTTAACGCAGGGGGGTCGCTCTGGAAACACCATATATTTT.

V and J are TRBV28 and TRBJ1-1; D gene ambiguous. V dropped 2 bases and J dropped 7 bases, with 17 bases sitting between them. Germline assignment: CDR1 MDHEN and CDR2 SYDVKM. The CDR3 has 15 residues. This CDR3 is CASSLPDKPYSEAFF. CDR3 DNA sequence: TGTGCCAGCAGTTTACCCGACAAACCCTACAGTGAAGCTTTCTTT.

J is TRBJ2-7 and V is TRBV11-3, with 15 bases identical to TRBD2. In germline, CDR1 is SGHNT, CDR2 YENEEA. The CDR3 runs 18 residues. Unmatched junction bases numbered 9, after V lost 4 bases and J lost 2 bases. In DNA, the CDR3 is TGTGCCAGCAGCTCCCGGACTAGCGGGGGGGCAGACACCTACGAGCAGTACTTC. This codes for CASSSRTSGGADTYEQYF.

The genes are TRBV7-3 and TRBJ1-1; TRBD1 agrees at 7 bases. The V segment lost 5 bases and the J segment 1 base; nucleotides outside the gene matches: 1. There are 13 residues in the CDR3. The germline gives CDR1 SGHTA, CDR2 FQGTGA. The CDR3: CASSRDRNTEAFF. As DNA, the CDR3 is TGTGCCAGCAGCAGGGACAGGAACACTGAAGCTTTCTTT.

This chain uses TRBV7-2 with TRBJ2-1, with TRBD2 matching over 7 bases. The CDR3 has 16 amino acids. Germline lookup yields CDR1 SGHTA and CDR2 FQGNSA. The J segment lost 2 bases and the V segment lost 5 bases, leaving 9 bases of the junction unmatched. The CDR3 bases are TGTGCCAGCAGCCCGGTAAGGGCGGGAGCCTACAATGAGCAGTTCTTC. This codes for CASSPVRAGAYNEQFF.

This clone showed up just once. The chain uses TRBV9 and TRBJ1-2; 7 nucleotides align to TRBD1. The V gene's germline CDR1 is SGDLS and CDR2 YYNGEE. This CDR3 has 14 amino acids. V lost 2 bases, J lost 4 bases, and 5 bases stayed unmatched. This chain's CDR3 is CASSVLTGPYGYTF. CDR3 DNA sequence: TGTGCCAGCAGCGTCTTGACAGGGCCCTATGGCTACACCTTC.

This clone was recorded only once. The V call is TRBV7-2, the J call TRBJ1-5; tentatively, D is TRBD1 (6 bases). This CDR3 spans 15 amino acids. Between the trimmed V and J ends, which lost 8 bases and 3 bases, there was a span of 17 bases. Germline V gene sequence: CDR1 SGHTA, CDR2 FQGNSA. CDR3 in amino acids: CASAKGTGNNQPQHF. The CDR3 DNA is TGTGCCAGCGCCAAAGGAACAGGGAACAATCAGCCCCAGCATTTT.

The chain joins TRBV4-1 to TRBJ1-1; 9 nucleotides align to TRBD1. Germline-derived CDR1 and CDR2 are MGHRA and YSYEKL. V shed 4 bases and J 0 bases; nucleotides not matched to a gene: 12. The CDR3 length is 18 residues. CDR3 sequence reads: CASSRTGTGISMNTEAFF. CDR3 nucleotide sequence: TGCGCCAGCAGCCGGACCGGGACAGGGATTAGTATGAACACTGAAGCTTTCTTT.

The chain recombines TRBV6-6 with TRBJ1-3; tentative D call: TRBD1 (5 bases). Germline-derived CDR1 and CDR2 are MNHNY and SVGAGI (reference sequence). V lost 2 bases to trimming and J lost 0 bases, with 11 bases between them. This CDR3 has 16 residues. CDR3 coding DNA: TGTGCCAGCAGTTACCCCCGCGGGGGCTCTGGAAACACCATATATTTT. It encodes CASSYPRGGSGNTIYF.

This chain links TRBV24-1 with TRBJ2-1; 9 positions match TRBD1. CDR1 is KGHDR, CDR2 SFDVKD, per germline. V trimming: 4 bases; J trimming: 9 bases; junction bases outside the gene matches: 9. CDR3 length: 15 amino acids. CDR3: CATSDRGQGYGEQFF. The CDR3 nucleotides read TGTGCCACCAGTGACCGAGGACAGGGGTATGGTGAGCAGTTCTTC.

This chain uses TRBV28 with TRBJ2-1; TRBD2 agrees at 13 bases. The V and J ends lost 8 bases and 0 bases, in that order; junction bases with no gene match: 10. Germline V gene sequence: CDR1 MDHEN, CDR2 SYDVKM. The CDR3 length is 18 residues. The CDR3 DNA reads as TGTGCCAGCCGCTGGACTAGCGGGGGTACCAGCTCCTACAATGAGCAGTTCTTC. Its protein is CASRWTSGGTSSYNEQFF.

This chain connects TRBV7-3 to TRBJ2-7, with D perhaps TRBD1 (6 bases). This CDR3 is 13 amino acids long. The germline V and J ends were trimmed by 5 bases and 6 bases, with 14 bases remaining between them. Germline V gives CDR1 SGHTA, CDR2 FQGTGA. CDR3 in DNA: TGTGCCAGCAGCACCCAACAGGGTACCGAGCAGTACTTC. This gives the protein CASSTQQGTEQYF.

This sequence joins TRBV20-1 and TRBJ1-5; no clear D gene. The CDR3 is 9 residues long. Trimming removed 6 bases at V and 16 bases at J, with 13 bases between. Germline V gene sequence: CDR1 DFQATT, CDR2 SNEGSKA (reference sequence). This chain's CDR3 is CSACIVKHF. The DNA of the CDR3 is TGCAGTGCCTGTATTGTAAAACATTTT.

The chain recombines TRBV4-1 with TRBJ2-6, with TRBD1 as a possible D gene (6 bases). The CDR3 spans 20 residues. V lost 0 bases and J 0 bases, leaving 18 bases between the germline ends. In germline, CDR1 is MGHRA, CDR2 YSYEKL. In nucleotides, the CDR3 is TGCGCCAGCAGCCAAGACCGTACAGGGATTTCAACCTCTGGGGCCAACGTCCTGACTTTC. Translation gives CASSQDRTGISTSGANVLTF.

V gene TRBV28 combines with J gene TRBJ1-2; D may be TRBD1 (5 bases). Germline CDR1 reads MDHEN; CDR2 reads SYDVKM. V gave up 5 bases and J gave up 5 bases, with 12 bases separating them. The CDR3 covers 13 residues. CDR3 nucleotide sequence: TGTGCCAGCAGTCGTAGGGGATCGTATGGCTACACCTTC. The encoded protein is CASSRRGSYGYTF.

The chain carries TRBV10-3 and TRBJ2-3; TRBD2 agrees at 8 bases. CDR3 length: 16 amino acids. The junction had 10 bases not matched to a gene; V was cut back by 3 bases and J by 5 bases. From germline, CDR1 is ENHRY and CDR2 SYGVKD. The CDR3 reads CAISDFSGKGGDTQYF. CDR3 nucleotides: TGTGCCATCAGTGATTTTAGCGGGAAGGGTGGAGATACGCAGTATTTT.

This clone was counted a single time. The chain couples TRBV27 to TRBJ1-1, with 7 bases that match TRBD1. Germline lookup yields CDR1 MNHEY and CDR2 SMNVEV (reference sequence). The trim removed 6 bases at V and 0 bases at J, leaving 4 bases unmatched. The CDR3 consists of 14 residues. The chain's CDR3 is CASRPQGLNTEAFF. CDR3 in DNA: TGTGCCAGCAGGCCACAGGGGCTGAACACTGAAGCTTTCTTT.

The rearrangement links TRBV19 to TRBJ1-2; weak D call: TRBD1 (6 bases). Germline assignment: CDR1 LNHDA and CDR2 SQIVND (reference sequence). This CDR3 contains 16 residues. V was cut by 6 bases and J by 0 bases, with 17 bases left in between. CDR3 DNA: TGTGCCAGTAGGAAAAACAGGGAACGAGCTAACTATGGCTACACCTTC. This encodes CASRKNRERANYGYTF.

Here the CDR3 reads CASSYSSENPYNEQFF. In nucleotides, the CDR3 is TGTGCCAGCAGTTATAGCTCAGAGAATCCTTACAATGAGCAGTTCTTC. V and J are TRBV27 and TRBJ2-1, with no clear D. Germline CDR1 is MNHEY and CDR2 is SMNVEV (reference sequence). The CDR3 runs 16 residues. Deletions cut 4 bases from V and 4 bases from J, with 17 bases between.

The rearrangement joins TRBV9 to TRBJ2-5; tentatively, D is TRBD2 (5 bases). The germline CDR1 and CDR2 sequences are SGDLS and YYNGEE. The CDR3 extends over 16 amino acids. V was trimmed by 2 bases and J by 4 bases, leaving 18 bases between them. The CDR3 DNA is TGTGCCAGCAGCGTTTCTTCGGGGTCTGGAAGAGAGACCCAGTACTTC. It yields the protein CASSVSSGSGRETQYF.

V is TRBV28 and J is TRBJ1-4, with TRBD1 matching over 9 bases. The V gene end was trimmed by 5 bases and the J gene end by 4 bases; junction bases not matched to a gene: 5. Germline CDR1 and CDR2: MDHEN and SYDVKM. The CDR3 is made up of 15 amino acids. Here the CDR3 DNA reads TGTGCCAGCAGTACACAGGGGGCAAATAATGAAAAACTGTTTTTT. Residues: CASSTQGANNEKLFF.

The V and J genes are TRBV7-2 and TRBJ1-5, with a weak D call TRBD1 (6 bases). CDR3 length: 18 residues. Trimming took 0 bases from V and 7 from J, leaving 22 bases between them. Germline V lookup: CDR1 SGHTA, CDR2 FQGNSA. In nucleotides, the CDR3 is TGTGCCAGCAGCTTAGCGCTTGGGAGTCAGGGGTTTTTCCAGCCCCAGCATTTT. This gives the protein CASSLALGSQGFFQPQHF.

The chain links TRBV7-8 to TRBJ1-3, with TRBD1 as a possible D gene (6 bases). The germline CDR1 and CDR2 sequences are SGHVS and FQNEAQ. Trimming left V 3 bases short and J 4 bases short, with 10 bases between. This CDR3 has 14 amino acids. DNA of the CDR3: TGTGCCAGCAGCTTTTCGGGACAAGGAAACACCATATATTTT. Residues: CASSFSGQGNTIYF.

The chain links TRBV28 to TRBJ1-5, with D possibly matching TRBD1 (6 bases). This CDR3 contains 15 residues. Trimming pared 6 bases from V and 4 bases from J, leaving 16 bases between. Looked up from germline, CDR1 is MDHEN and CDR2 is SYDVKM. The CDR3 coding sequence is TGTGCCAGCAGCTTGGTCGGACAGATAAATCAGCCCCAGCATTTT. This codes for CASSLVGQINQPQHF.

The chain combines TRBV5-1 with TRBJ1-6; D remains ambiguous. The CDR3 has 15 residues. The V gene's germline CDR1 is SGHRS and CDR2 YFSETQ. V was shortened by 7 bases and J by 0 bases, with 11 bases between the two germline ends. The CDR3 is CASSGSSSYNSPLHF. CDR3 DNA: TGCGCCAGCTCTGGTTCGAGCTCCTATAATTCACCCCTCCACTTT. Together with reference TRBV5-1 and TRBJ1-6, the CDR3 gives the full variable domain: KAGVTQTPRYLIKTRGQQVTLSCSPISGHRSVSWYQQTPGQGLQFLFEYFSETQRNKGNFPGRFSGRQFSNSRSEMNVSTLELGDSALYLCASSGSSSYNSPLHFGNGTRLTVT.